The rows below give T cell receptor beta chains drawn from one sample of a study of blood T cell repertoires in COVID-19. Measured with immunoSEQ multiplex PCR; TCRdb has only the in-frame clones, and not every one. The sample contains about 280,000 clones, 90% of which appear only once. The sequenced material came from PBMCs or T cells enriched from blood (not recorded which). The origin of the receptors is a woman between 18 and 29 years old with acute COVID-19. CDR3s include the opening cysteine and the closing phenylalanine or tryptophan. A D gene is named only where the DNA matches it firmly. Expanded clones are given a class, and other clones once, few, many or no size at all.

NA,NA,TRBV24-1,TRBJ1-5,TGTGCCACCAGTAAGCAGGGTAATAGTCAGCCCCAGCATTTT,CATSKQGNSQPQHF
NA,NA,TRBV12-3/TRBV12-4,TRBJ1-5,TGTGCCAGCAAAAAGCAAAATCAGCCCCAGCATTTT,CASKKQNQPQHF
NA,NA,TRBV29-1,TRBJ2-6,TGCAGCGTTGAACTAGGCTCTGGGGCCAACGTCCTGACTTTC,CSVELGSGANVLTF
TRBD1,NA,TRBV19,TRBJ1-2,TGTGCCAGTTGGGACAGGGGTTACGGCTACACCTTC,CASWDRGYGYTF
NA,once,TRBV9,TRBJ2-2,TGTGCCAGCAGACAGGGAACCGACGGGGAGCTGTTTTTT,CASRQGTDGELFF
NA,NA,TRBV5-1,TRBJ1-1,TGCGCCAGCAGCTTGGTTCCAGGGATAAACACTGAAGCTTTCTTT,CASSLVPGINTEAFF
NA,once,TRBV21-1,TRBJ2-1,TGTGCCAGCAGCCCAACCGTCCGGACAGCCTACAATGAGCAGTTCTTC,CASSPTVRTAYNEQFF
NA,NA,TRBV10-3,TRBJ1-6,TGTGCCATCAGTGAGCGACAGGTGCTATATTCACCCCTCCACTTT,CAISERQVLYSPLHF
TRBD2,NA,TRBV19,TRBJ2-7,TGTGCCAGTAGGTGCGGGACTAGCGGGAGGACGCACTACGAGCAGTACTTC,CASRCGTSGRTHYEQYF
NA,NA,TRBV5-8,TRBJ2-1,TGTGCCAGCAGTTCTCTAGGGGCCGGGTACAATGAGCAGTTCTTC,CASSSLGAGYNEQFF
NA,once,TRBV5-8,TRBJ1-5,TGTGCCAGCAGCCGAGTTAGGGGTCAGCCCCAGCATTTT,CASSRVRGQPQHF
NA,NA,TRBV5-4,TRBJ1-5,TGTGCCAGCAGCTTAGACAGAAATCAGCCCCAGCATTTT,CASSLDRNQPQHF
TRBD1,NA,TRBV29-1,TRBJ1-1,TGCAGCGCAACAGGGGGCGGGACTGAAGCTTTCTTT,CSATGGGTEAFF
NA,NA,TRBV24-1,TRBJ1-5,TGTGCCACCAGCACCGGCAGGGGCGGTCAGCCCCAGCATTTT,CATSTGRGGQPQHF
NA,NA,TRBV21-1,TRBJ1-5,TGTGCCAGCAGCAGTTTTAACCTAGGGGTGGAGCAGCCCCAGCATTTT,CASSSFNLGVEQPQHF
NA,NA,TRBV27,TRBJ2-2,TGTGCCAGCAGTTACGGGAGAGGAGACACCGGGGAGCTGTTTTTT,CASSYGRGDTGELFF
TRBD1,few,TRBV30,TRBJ1-4,TGTGCCTGGAGTACTGGGACAGGCCCTGAAAAACTGTTTTTT,CAWSTGTGPEKLFF
TRBD1,NA,TRBV19,TRBJ1-6,TGTGCCAGTGGACAGGGCCTTTATAATTCACCCCTCCACTTT,CASGQGLYNSPLHF
TRBD1,NA,TRBV5-1,TRBJ1-4,TGCGCCAGCAGCTTGACTACAGGGGCGCTGGGTGAAAAACTGTTTTTT,CASSLTTGALGEKLFF
TRBD1,NA,TRBV7-9,TRBJ2-7,TGTGCCAGCAGCACATCCTGGGACAGCTCCTACGAGCAGTACTTC,CASSTSWDSSYEQYF
TRBD1,few,TRBV2,TRBJ1-4,TGTGCCAGCATCCGACAGGGCTCTACTAATGAAAAACTGTTTTTT,CASIRQGSTNEKLFF
NA,NA,TRBV20-1,TRBJ2-7,TGCAGTGCTAGAGAGAGCTACGAGCAGTACTTC,CSARESYEQYF
NA,once,TRBV6-2/TRBV6-3,TRBJ2-7,TGTGCCAGCAGTTTGGGGGGTGTGGGGTCCTACGAGCAGTACTTC,CASSLGGVGSYEQYF
NA,NA,TRBV27,TRBJ2-7,TGTGCCAGCAGTCTAAAAGGGGTGGGATACGAGCAGTACTTC,CASSLKGVGYEQYF
NA,NA,TRBV5-4,TRBJ2-5,TGTGCCAGCAGCCCCACCGGGGAAGAGACCCAGTACTTC,CASSPTGEETQYF
NA,NA,TRBV9,TRBJ1-6,TGTGCCAGCAGCGTAGAAGGGGACTACTCACCCCTCCACTTT,CASSVEGDYSPLHF
TRBD2,NA,TRBV27,TRBJ2-7,TGTGCCAGCAGTTTAGACTCGGGACTAGGGTACGAGCAGTACTTC,CASSLDSGLGYEQYF